This TCR beta chain was identified in a study of beta chain features in type 1 diabetes. Notes on the study in general: All four CD4+ subsets of Type 1 diabetes patients contained TCRB CDR3s that were moderately but significantly shorter.

All of the isolated RNA was reverse transcribed, so expressed TCRB transcripts were sequenced. Only in-frame clones appear in the TCRdb table, and some are missing; sequencing was by immunoSEQ multiplex PCR. The data contain roughly 160,000 clones, less than 10% of them singletons. As to this clone: Its antigen is currently unknown.

CDR1 and CDR2 (germline): SGHVS, FQNEAQ. The CDR3 has 15 residues. Unmatched junction bases numbered 9, after V lost 5 bases and J lost 4 bases. In all sorted populations, purity surpassed 95%. This chain connects TRBV7-8 to TRBJ2-3, with 7 bases fitting TRBD2. The sample consisted of central memory CD4+ T cells from blood. This TCR was recovered from a man younger than 35 with type 1 diabetes. The CDR3 reads CASSANHGLADTQYF. The CDR3 DNA reads TGTGCCAGCAGCGCCAACCACGGACTAGCAGATACGCAGTATTTT.